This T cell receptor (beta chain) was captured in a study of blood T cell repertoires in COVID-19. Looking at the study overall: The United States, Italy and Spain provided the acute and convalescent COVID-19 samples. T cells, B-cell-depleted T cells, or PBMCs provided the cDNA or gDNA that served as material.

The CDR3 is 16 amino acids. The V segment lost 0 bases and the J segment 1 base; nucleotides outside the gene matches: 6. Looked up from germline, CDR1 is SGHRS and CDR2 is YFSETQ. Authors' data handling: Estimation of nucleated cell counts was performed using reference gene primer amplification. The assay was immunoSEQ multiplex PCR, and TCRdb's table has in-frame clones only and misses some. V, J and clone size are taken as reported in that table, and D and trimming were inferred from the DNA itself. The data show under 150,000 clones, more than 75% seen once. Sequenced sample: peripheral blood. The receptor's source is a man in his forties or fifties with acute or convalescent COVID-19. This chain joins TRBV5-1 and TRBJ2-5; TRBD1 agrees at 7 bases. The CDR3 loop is CASSLGQGYLQETQYF. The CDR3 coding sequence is TGCGCCAGCAGCTTGGGACAGGGATACCTCCAAGAGACCCAGTACTTC. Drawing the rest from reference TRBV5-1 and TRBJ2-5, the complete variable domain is KAGVTQTPRYLIKTRGQQVTLSCSPISGHRSVSWYQQTPGQGLQFLFEYFSETQRNKGNFPGRFSGRQFSNSRSEMNVSTLELGDSALYLCASSLGQGYLQETQYFGPGTRLLVL.